The entry that follows covers one T cell receptor (beta chain) sequence. Which antigen it targets is not known. Base-call qualities are not available, and no considerably larger clone is one nucleotide away. Preparation of the library involved RT-PCR. These reads were obtained on a NextSeq 550. TCRdb ran its own pipeline on the public reads, namely fastp trimming at Q25 and MiXCR clone calling, and kept in-frame beta chains. Rows are combined by CDR3 protein, so each entry shows the most common genes and DNA. This sample gives about 200,000 distinct CDR3 sequences in total; 38% of them show up just once. 11% of the sample is taken by the ten largest. This sample is part of a study of patients and donors after allogeneic stem cell transplantation (dated by TCRdb to the early 2020s). CDR3 length: 13 amino acids, cysteine to phenylalanine. The kept DNA is CDR3 alone, 39 bases in frame from the first base. V loses 2 bases of germline sequence and J loses 10 bases, and the interval between the two ends is 14 bases.

Here the chain combines TRBV12-3 or TRBV12-4 and TRBJ1-1; the D segment cannot be called with confidence. Sequenced input: blood, either unsorted or a sorted T cell fraction (not recorded which). This sequence originates from a human donor who was either an allogeneic HSCT recipient or a stem cell or donor lymphocyte infusion donor (not recorded which). It is not recorded whose cells these are; they may come from a transplant donor. DNA sequence: TGTGCCAGCAGTTTAAAAGAGGGAAGCCGAGCTTTCTTT. Its product reads: CASSLKEGSRAFF.